A single TCR beta chain is shown here with its context. TCRdb's copy holds only in-frame clones and misses some; the assay was immunoSEQ multiplex PCR. The data contain approximately 53,000 clones, 82% of them seen just once; the ten biggest clones take up around a fifth. The data were taken from a study of blood T cell repertoires in COVID-19. Germline trimming cut 4 bases from V and 1 base from J; bases unmatched to any gene: 2. Germline CDR1 and CDR2: PRHDT and FYEKMQ (reference sequence). CDR3 length: 15 residues. The sequenced sample consisted of peripheral blood. The rearrangement joins TRBV13 to TRBJ2-3; 10 nucleotides align to TRBD1. The receptor's source is a woman aged 55 to 70 with acute or convalescent COVID-19. The CDR3 sequence: CASSWGTGGTDTQYF. Here the CDR3 DNA reads TGTGCCAGCAGCTGGGGGACAGGGGGCACAGATACGCAGTATTTT.